This section outlines one TCR beta chain sequence together with its context. Its target is unknown. This sample was taken from a study of shared clonotypes between healthy human individuals. Study-level points and caveats: Incomplete sequencing of sorted subsets was indicated by rarefaction despite large depth. The authors sampled blood alone, and tissue repertoires likely differ. Richness estimates generally favored naive over memory subsets.

In the naive CD8 group, cells lacked CD45RO and were positively selected for CCR7, so terminally differentiated effector memory CD45RA+ cells were left out. On sorted subsets, replicate PCRs used approximately 190 ng DNA, or approximately 33,000 T cell genomes. The protocol was immunoSEQ multiplex PCR, while the TCRdb copy is restricted to in-frame clones and leaves out a portion. The sample yields about 580,000 clones, 95% to 98% seen once. V lost 8 bases and J lost 3; bases outside the gene matches: 7. The CDR3 sequence is 14 residues long. Germline V gene sequence: CDR1 MNHNY, CDR2 SVGAGI (reference sequence).

The clonotype was recovered from a young man in good health. The sample was naive CD8+ T cells sorted from blood. The gene calls are TRBV6-6 and TRBJ2-7, with 10 bases aligning to TRBD2. The CDR3 loop reads CASGSPSGSYEQYF. CDR3 in DNA: TGTGCCAGCGGATCTCCTAGCGGGAGCTACGAGCAGTACTTC.